The rows below give T cell receptor beta chains drawn from one sample of a study of Graves' ophthalmopathy and Graves' hyperthyroidism. TCRdb independently ran MiXCR on the multiplex PCR reads; one entry per CDR3 protein. The sample holds nearly 400,000 distinct CDR3 sequences; around 17% are singletons and the top ten take 1.6%. The sample taken for sequencing was peripheral blood. The receptors were sampled from a woman aged 18 to 35 with Graves' ophthalmopathy. Each CDR3 is given with its conserved first and last residue. Each record gives: V gene, J gene, D gene, clone size, CDR3 length, CDR3 protein, CDR3 DNA. D genes are given only for firm matches. Clone size appears in some rows only: once, few, many, or a class for an expanded clone.

>TRBV9|TRBJ2-5|.|many|15
CASSPWGRGGETQYF
TGTGCCAGCAGCCCTTGGGGCAGGGGAGGAGAGACCCAGTACTTC
>TRBV11-2|TRBJ1-3|.|many|16
CASSLRGSRSGNTIYF
TGTGCCAGCAGCTTAAGGGGCTCCCGCTCTGGAAACACCATATATTTT
>TRBV4-1|TRBJ1-1|TRBD1|many|15
CASSSGQGKNTEAFF
TGCGCCAGCAGCAGCGGACAGGGAAAGAACACTGAAGCTTTCTTT
>TRBV28|TRBJ1-6|.|many|15
CASSLRGVNNSPLHF
TGTGCCAGCAGTCTCCGGGGGGTAAATAATTCACCCCTCCACTTT
>TRBV6-2/TRBV6-3|TRBJ2-5|TRBD2|many|14
CASNERLAQETQYF
TGTGCCAGCAATGAGCGACTAGCACAAGAGACCCAGTACTTC
>TRBV2|TRBJ2-7|.|many|10
CASTGGEQYF
TGTGCCAGCACCGGAGGGGAGCAGTACTTC
>TRBV5-1|TRBJ2-7|TRBD1|many|14
CASSAGQGAWEQYF
TGCGCCAGCAGCGCCGGACAGGGGGCTTGGGAGCAGTACTTC
>TRBV29-1|TRBJ2-2|TRBD1|many|14
CSVADRVNTGELFF
TGCAGCGTTGCCGACAGGGTTAACACCGGGGAGCTGTTTTTT
>TRBV19|TRBJ1-5|.|many|15
CASRYRAGPNQPQHF
TGTGCCAGTAGATATAGGGCAGGCCCCAATCAGCCCCAGCATTTT
>TRBV6-1|TRBJ1-5|.|.|16
CASSGMGAGSNQPQHF
TGTGCCAGCAGTGGAATGGGGGCCGGGAGCAATCAGCCCCAGCATTTT
>TRBV7-9|TRBJ2-7|.|few|14
CASSLSSNSYEQYF
TGTGCCAGCAGCTTATCGAGCAACTCCTACGAGCAGTACTTC
>TRBV6-2/TRBV6-3|TRBJ2-7|.|many|18
CASSYSGGLRLTSYEQYF
TGTGCCAGCAGTTACAGCGGCGGACTACGACTCACCTCCTACGAGCAGTACTTC
>TRBV7-2|TRBJ1-3|.|many|20
CASSLGIGAVELGVRNTIYF
TGTGCCAGCAGCTTAGGCATTGGGGCGGTCGAGTTAGGGGTACGGAACACCATATATTTT
>TRBV5-1|TRBJ2-6|.|few|19
CASSPTWETTPSGANVLTF
TGCGCCAGCAGCCCTACATGGGAGACTACCCCTTCTGGGGCCAACGTCCTGACTTTC
>TRBV6-1|TRBJ2-7|.|many|14
CASSPTRTNYEQYF
TGTGCCAGCAGCCCAACCCGGACGAACTACGAGCAGTACTTC
>TRBV29-1|TRBJ2-7|.|.|14
CSVELRPGTNEQYF
TGCAGCGTTGAGCTTAGGCCAGGGACGAACGAGCAGTACTTC
>TRBV5-1|TRBJ1-5|TRBD1|many|13
CASSPEGAQPQHF
TGCGCCAGCAGCCCGGAGGGGGCACAGCCCCAGCATTTT
>TRBV30|TRBJ2-1|.|.|13
CAWTPSLPNEQFF
TGTGCCTGGACCCCGTCCCTGCCCAATGAGCAGTTCTTC
>TRBV12-3/TRBV12-4|TRBJ2-5|.|.|13
CASRQLSQETQYF
TGTGCCAGCCGACAGTTATCACAAGAGACCCAGTACTTC
>TRBV15|TRBJ2-3|TRBD2|many|17
CATSRDGLAAPRDTQYF
TGTGCCACCAGCAGAGATGGGCTAGCGGCCCCCCGAGATACGCAGTATTTT
>TRBV6-2/TRBV6-3|TRBJ1-1|.|many|15
CASSYGGALNTEAFF
TGTGCCAGCAGTTACGGGGGGGCGCTGAACACTGAAGCTTTCTTT
>TRBV2|TRBJ1-5|.|many|12
CASSEGGTPQHF
TGTGCCAGCAGCGAGGGGGGAACACCCCAGCATTTT
>TRBV6-2/TRBV6-3|TRBJ1-5|TRBD1|many|13
CASSYRGQQPQHF
TGTGCCAGCAGTTACAGGGGGCAACAGCCCCAGCATTTT
>TRBV4-1|TRBJ2-7|.|.|16
CASSQDRSGVAYEQYF
TGCGCCAGCAGCCAAGATCGGTCCGGGGTTGCCTACGAGCAGTACTTC
>TRBV19|TRBJ1-3|TRBD1|many|14
CASKRTGSRNTIYF
TGTGCCAGTAAGAGGACAGGGTCGAGAAACACCATATATTTT
>TRBV20-1|TRBJ2-7|.|many|14
CSAPWQGTPHEQYF
TGCAGTGCTCCATGGCAGGGAACCCCCCACGAGCAGTACTTC
>TRBV28|TRBJ1-6|TRBD1|.|20
CASRNGHRGMTSIFNSPLHF
TGTGCCAGCCGAAATGGACACAGGGGCATGACAAGCATTTTCAATTCACCCCTCCACTTT
>TRBV7-8|TRBJ2-7|.|many|14
CASSLVIANYEQYF
TGTGCCAGCAGCTTAGTAATAGCAAACTACGAGCAGTACTTC
>TRBV4-1|TRBJ2-7|TRBD1|few|19
CASSQVPGQGASPRYEQYF
TGCGCCAGCAGCCAAGTGCCGGGACAGGGGGCTAGCCCGAGGTACGAGCAGTACTTC
>TRBV12-3/TRBV12-4|TRBJ2-2|.|many|15
CASSAIARGAGELFF
TGTGCCAGCAGTGCCATAGCGAGGGGGGCCGGGGAGCTGTTTTTT
>TRBV12-3/TRBV12-4|TRBJ2-5|.|.|14
CASSSPPMGETQYF
TGTGCCAGCAGTTCGCCACCGATGGGGGAGACCCAGTACTTC
>TRBV7-2|TRBJ2-5|.|many|14
CASSLAGARETQYF
TGTGCCAGCAGCTTAGCGGGGGCTCGAGAGACCCAGTACTTC
>TRBV11-2|TRBJ2-5|.|.|15
CASNIGGLGSETQYF
TGTGCCAGCAACATCGGGGGGCTGGGGTCAGAGACCCAGTACTTC
>TRBV6-7|TRBJ2-7|.|many|13
CASSYSVRPEQYF
TGTGCCAGCAGTTACTCCGTCCGTCCCGAGCAGTACTTC
>TRBV6-5|TRBJ2-7|.|.|16
CASSYPSRDTGYEQYF
TGTGCCAGCAGTTACCCCAGCCGGGACACGGGGTACGAGCAGTACTTC
>TRBV20-1|TRBJ1-6|TRBD1|many|17
CSAKRDRASSYNSPLHF
TGCAGTGCTAAGCGGGACAGAGCAAGCTCCTATAATTCACCCCTCCACTTT
>TRBV13|TRBJ2-7|.|many|15
CASSLGGTFTYEQYF
TGTGCCAGCAGCTTGGGTGGGACCTTTACCTACGAGCAGTACTTC
>TRBV10-3|TRBJ2-2|.|many|14
CAIKELGDTGELFF
TGTGCCATCAAGGAGCTGGGTGACACCGGGGAGCTGTTTTTT
>TRBV5-1|TRBJ2-5|.|many|14
CASSMPGGQETQYF
TGCGCCAGCAGCATGCCCGGGGGCCAAGAGACCCAGTACTTC
>TRBV27|TRBJ1-2|.|.|13
CASRPLRYYGYTF
TGTGCCAGCAGACCCTTAAGGTACTATGGCTACACCTTC
>TRBV18|TRBJ1-1|.|few|16
CASSPPMAELNTEAFF
TGTGCCAGCTCACCACCTATGGCAGAACTTAACACTGAAGCTTTCTTT
>TRBV7-2|TRBJ2-7|TRBD1|many|14
CASSLVLQGERQYF
TGTGCCAGCAGCTTAGTTTTGCAGGGGGAAAGGCAGTACTTC
>TRBV28|TRBJ1-2|.|many|14
CASSLVAGLAGYTF
TGTGCCAGCAGTTTGGTGGCAGGGCTTGCTGGCTACACCTTC
>TRBV7-2|TRBJ2-7|TRBD2|.|15
CASSLGGSGHNEQYF
TGTGCCAGCAGCCTCGGGGGTAGCGGGCATAACGAGCAGTACTTC
>TRBV19|TRBJ2-7|TRBD1|many|14
CASRDRGGSYEQYF
TGTGCCAGTAGGGACAGGGGAGGCTCCTACGAGCAGTACTTC
>TRBV18|TRBJ1-5|.|many|15
CASSPRGLSNQPQHF
TGTGCCAGCTCACCCCGGGGTTTGAGCAATCAGCCCCAGCATTTT
>TRBV19|TRBJ2-7|TRBD2|few|13
CATREGASYEQYF
TGTGCCACCCGGGAGGGCGCCTCCTACGAGCAGTACTTC
>TRBV7-3|TRBJ2-6|.|many|18
CASSGNRAVDSGANVLTF
TGTGCCAGCAGCGGTAACAGGGCGGTGGACTCTGGGGCCAACGTCCTGACTTTC
>TRBV20-1|TRBJ1-5|.|many|14
CSAGDREINQPQHF
TGCAGTGCTGGGGACCGTGAGATCAATCAGCCCCAGCATTTT
>TRBV5-4|TRBJ1-5|.|.|14
CASSPGGEGQPQHF
TGTGCCAGCAGCCCGGGGGGGGAGGGCCAGCCCCAGCATTTT
>TRBV6-5|TRBJ1-1|.|many|12
CASRPGFSEAFF
TGTGCCAGCAGGCCCGGGTTCAGTGAAGCTTTCTTT
>TRBV9|TRBJ2-7|TRBD2|.|15
CASSVEGGSSYEQYF
TGTGCCAGCAGCGTAGAGGGCGGGAGCTCGTACGAGCAGTACTTC